This is a list of T cell receptor beta chains from one sample in a study of identical twins. TCRdb itself ran the 5' RACE reads through MiXCR, one entry per CDR3 protein. The repertoire consists of some 460,000 distinct CDR3 sequences, with 14% occurring once and the leading ten covering around 0.48%. Separately, the same data were catalogued under a study of yellow fever vaccine responses in identical twins.

The sample comprised CD4+ T cells sorted from blood. The receptor set was obtained from a woman aged 18-35 years in good health. CDR3s include the opening cysteine and the closing phenylalanine or tryptophan. Fields, in order: clone size, V gene, D gene, J gene, CDR3 protein, CDR3 DNA. A D gene is named only where the DNA matches it firmly. Clone size is stated in some rows and not others, as once, few, many or a class when expanded.

abundance: .
v_gene: TRBV2
d_gene: TRBD1
j_gene: TRBJ2-5
CDR3aa: CASRGTGTENTKETQYF
CDR3nt: TGTGCCAGCAGGGGGACCGGGACAGAAAACACAAAAGAGACCCAGTACTTC

abundance: .
v_gene: TRBV12-3/TRBV12-4
d_gene: .
j_gene: TRBJ2-7
CDR3aa: CASSRTGLIYEQYF
CDR3nt: TGTGCCAGCAGCCGAACAGGACTGATCTACGAGCAGTACTTC

abundance: few
v_gene: TRBV12-3/TRBV12-4
d_gene: TRBD1
j_gene: TRBJ2-7
CDR3aa: CASSRGTGMTYEQYF
CDR3nt: TGTGCCAGCAGCCGAGGGACAGGGATGACCTACGAGCAGTACTTC

abundance: .
v_gene: TRBV6-2/TRBV6-3
d_gene: TRBD1
j_gene: TRBJ2-1
CDR3aa: CASRVTGGNEQFF
CDR3nt: TGTGCCAGCAGAGTCACAGGGGGGAATGAGCAGTTCTTC

abundance: many
v_gene: TRBV7-9
d_gene: .
j_gene: TRBJ2-3
CDR3aa: CASSLKGRLGTDTQYF
CDR3nt: TGTGCCAGCAGCCTCAAAGGTCGTCTTGGCACAGATACGCAGTATTTT

abundance: .
v_gene: TRBV6-5
d_gene: TRBD1
j_gene: TRBJ1-6
CDR3aa: CASSSGTGMNNSPLHF
CDR3nt: TGTGCCAGCAGTTCCGGGACAGGGATGAATAATTCACCCCTCCACTTT

abundance: few
v_gene: TRBV3-1
d_gene: .
j_gene: TRBJ1-5
CDR3aa: CASSQDSRPGAHQPQHF
CDR3nt: TGTGCCAGCAGCCAAGATTCGCGGCCAGGGGCACATCAGCCCCAGCATTTT

abundance: few
v_gene: TRBV6-1
d_gene: .
j_gene: TRBJ2-1
CDR3aa: CASTPGRALGYNEQFF
CDR3nt: TGTGCCAGCACTCCGGGCAGGGCGCTTGGCTACAATGAGCAGTTCTTC

abundance: many
v_gene: TRBV24-1
d_gene: .
j_gene: TRBJ2-2
CDR3aa: CATSKGYSNTGELFF
CDR3nt: TGTGCCACTTCGAAGGGTTACTCAAACACCGGGGAGCTGTTTTTT

abundance: .
v_gene: TRBV4-3
d_gene: .
j_gene: TRBJ2-1
CDR3aa: CASSQVYGSDEQFF
CDR3nt: TGCGCCAGCAGCCAAGTTTACGGGAGCGATGAGCAGTTCTTC

abundance: .
v_gene: TRBV27
d_gene: .
j_gene: TRBJ2-1
CDR3aa: CASSFKASSYNEQFF
CDR3nt: TGTGCCAGCAGTTTTAAGGCCAGCTCCTACAATGAGCAGTTCTTC

abundance: .
v_gene: TRBV7-6
d_gene: .
j_gene: TRBJ2-5
CDR3aa: CASSLARTESETQYF
CDR3nt: TGTGCCAGCAGCTTAGCGAGAACAGAGTCGGAGACCCAGTACTTC

abundance: .
v_gene: TRBV7-6
d_gene: TRBD1
j_gene: TRBJ2-5
CDR3aa: CASSNSPTRFRGRETQYF
CDR3nt: TGTGCCAGCAGCAATTCGCCAACTCGATTCAGGGGGCGAGAGACCCAGTACTTC

abundance: many
v_gene: TRBV12-3/TRBV12-4
d_gene: .
j_gene: TRBJ2-5
CDR3aa: CASSRDYQETQYF
CDR3nt: TGTGCCAGCAGCCGGGACTACCAAGAGACCCAGTACTTC

abundance: .
v_gene: TRBV12-5
d_gene: .
j_gene: TRBJ2-3
CDR3aa: CASGFGGKNTQYF
CDR3nt: TGTGCTAGTGGTTTCGGCGGGAAGAATACGCAGTATTTT

abundance: .
v_gene: TRBV7-2
d_gene: TRBD1
j_gene: TRBJ2-2
CDR3aa: CASSLKTGGTEELFF
CDR3nt: TGTGCCAGCAGCTTGAAGACAGGGGGAACCGAGGAGCTGTTTTTT

abundance: .
v_gene: TRBV20-1
d_gene: .
j_gene: TRBJ2-7
CDR3aa: CSARDGIGQYF
CDR3nt: TGCAGTGCTAGAGACGGAATAGGGCAGTACTTC

abundance: .
v_gene: TRBV20-1
d_gene: .
j_gene: TRBJ2-7
CDR3aa: CSVSDYEQYF
CDR3nt: TGCAGTGTCTCGGACTACGAGCAGTACTTC

abundance: .
v_gene: TRBV25-1
d_gene: TRBD1
j_gene: TRBJ2-6
CDR3aa: CASSVTGASGANVLTF
CDR3nt: TGTGCCAGCAGTGTAACAGGGGCTTCTGGGGCCAACGTCCTGACTTTC

abundance: few
v_gene: TRBV4-1
d_gene: .
j_gene: TRBJ2-1
CDR3aa: CASSQEALLNTNEQFF
CDR3nt: TGCGCCAGCAGCCAAGAGGCACTGCTAAATACCAATGAGCAGTTCTTC

abundance: few
v_gene: TRBV23-1
d_gene: .
j_gene: TRBJ2-1
CDR3aa: CASTPGGRMNNEQFF
CDR3nt: TGCGCCAGCACCCCCGGGGGGCGCATGAACAATGAGCAGTTCTTC

abundance: many
v_gene: TRBV20-1
d_gene: .
j_gene: TRBJ1-6
CDR3aa: CSARRSGLDNSPLHF
CDR3nt: TGCAGTGCTAGACGCTCGGGGTTAGATAATTCACCCCTCCACTTT

abundance: .
v_gene: TRBV24-1
d_gene: .
j_gene: TRBJ2-3
CDR3aa: CATSDLRKPDTQYF
CDR3nt: TGTGCCACCAGTGATTTGAGAAAGCCAGATACGCAGTATTTT

abundance: .
v_gene: TRBV6-5
d_gene: TRBD1
j_gene: TRBJ2-2
CDR3aa: CASSYSGQANTGELFF
CDR3nt: TGTGCCAGCAGTTACTCAGGACAGGCTAACACCGGGGAGCTGTTTTTT

abundance: .
v_gene: TRBV7-2
d_gene: TRBD2
j_gene: TRBJ2-7
CDR3aa: CASALGLAEGLQYF
CDR3nt: TGTGCCAGCGCCCTCGGGCTAGCGGAAGGTTTGCAGTACTTC

abundance: few
v_gene: TRBV3-1
d_gene: .
j_gene: TRBJ2-2
CDR3aa: CASSDLMGPNTGELFF
CDR3nt: TGTGCCAGCAGCGATTTGATGGGACCTAACACCGGGGAGCTGTTTTTT

abundance: .
v_gene: TRBV19
d_gene: .
j_gene: TRBJ2-2
CDR3aa: CASTPGPTGELFF
CDR3nt: TGTGCCAGTACCCCAGGACCAACCGGGGAGCTGTTTTTT

abundance: few
v_gene: TRBV18
d_gene: .
j_gene: TRBJ2-2
CDR3aa: CASSPVRGQTTGELFF
CDR3nt: TGTGCCAGCTCACCAGTCCGAGGTCAGACCACCGGGGAGCTGTTTTTT

abundance: many
v_gene: TRBV20-1
d_gene: .
j_gene: TRBJ2-1
CDR3aa: CSARWAKGKDEQFF
CDR3nt: TGCAGTGCTAGATGGGCAAAGGGGAAGGATGAGCAGTTCTTC

abundance: .
v_gene: TRBV5-1
d_gene: .
j_gene: TRBJ2-1
CDR3aa: CASSLQGLEQFF
CDR3nt: TGCGCCAGCAGCTTACAGGGCCTCGAGCAGTTCTTC

abundance: .
v_gene: TRBV18
d_gene: TRBD1
j_gene: TRBJ2-1
CDR3aa: CASSRQGTGGYNEQFF
CDR3nt: TGTGCCAGCTCACGACAAGGGACAGGGGGCTACAATGAGCAGTTCTTC

abundance: .
v_gene: TRBV12-3/TRBV12-4
d_gene: TRBD1
j_gene: TRBJ1-6
CDR3aa: CASSWGTGQSPLHF
CDR3nt: TGTGCCAGCAGTTGGGGGACAGGGCAATCACCCCTCCACTTT

abundance: few
v_gene: TRBV6-5
d_gene: .
j_gene: TRBJ2-3
CDR3aa: CASSYGPTSTDTQYF
CDR3nt: TGTGCCAGCAGTTACGGGCCCACTAGCACAGATACGCAGTATTTT

abundance: .
v_gene: TRBV7-3
d_gene: TRBD2
j_gene: TRBJ2-1
CDR3aa: CASSFSGGLYNEQFF
CDR3nt: TGTGCCAGCAGCTTTTCGGGGGGGCTCTACAATGAGCAGTTCTTC

abundance: .
v_gene: TRBV7-2
d_gene: .
j_gene: TRBJ2-3
CDR3aa: CASSQLRGAVTDTQYF
CDR3nt: TGTGCCAGCAGCCAGCTCCGCGGGGCGGTCACAGATACGCAGTATTTT

abundance: few
v_gene: TRBV13
d_gene: .
j_gene: TRBJ2-2
CDR3aa: CASSLLATGELFF
CDR3nt: TGTGCCAGCAGCTTACTAGCGACCGGGGAGCTGTTTTTT

abundance: .
v_gene: TRBV7-8
d_gene: .
j_gene: TRBJ2-6
CDR3aa: CASSLDLGTHISGANVLTF
CDR3nt: TGTGCCAGCAGCTTAGACCTCGGGACACATATCTCTGGGGCCAACGTCCTGACTTTC